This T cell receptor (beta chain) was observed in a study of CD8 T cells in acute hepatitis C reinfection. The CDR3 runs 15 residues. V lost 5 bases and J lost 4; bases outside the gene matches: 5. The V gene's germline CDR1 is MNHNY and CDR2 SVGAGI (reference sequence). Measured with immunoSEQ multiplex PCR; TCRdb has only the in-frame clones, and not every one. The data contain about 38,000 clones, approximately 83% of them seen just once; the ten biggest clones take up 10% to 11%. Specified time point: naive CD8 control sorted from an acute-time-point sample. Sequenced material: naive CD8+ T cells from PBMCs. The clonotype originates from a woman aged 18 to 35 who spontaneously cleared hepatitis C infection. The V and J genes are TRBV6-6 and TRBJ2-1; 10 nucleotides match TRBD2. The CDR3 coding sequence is TGTGCCAGCAGTCGGACTAGCGGTCAGTACAATGAGCAGTTCTTC. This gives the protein CASSRTSGQYNEQFF.